The T cell receptor beta chain under discussion was sequenced for a study of T-cell reconstitution after alpha-beta-depleted transplantation in children. Preparation of the TCRbeta library involved a method that used unique molecular identifiers. From the PCR reads, TCRdb called clonotypes with MiXCR, one entry per CDR3 protein. The sample holds 190,000 or so distinct CDR3 sequences, about 6.8% seen once. This clonotype was counted ten times or more. The TCR originated in a human donor who donated a stem cell graft to a child with Wiskott-Aldrich syndrome. Here the sequenced sample was PBMCs from the stem cell graft donor, taken from the stem cell graft.

The DNA of the CDR3 is TGTGCCACCAGTGATCCTGACCTTCAGGGTGGTCCCTACAATGAGCAGTTCTTC. This encodes CATSDPDLQGGPYNEQFF. The chain uses TRBV24-1 and TRBJ2-1; D possibly corresponds to TRBD1 (5 bases). This CDR3 has 18 amino acids. Germline V gene data show CDR1 as KGHDR and CDR2 as SFDVKD. The V gene lost 3 bases and the J gene lost 2 bases, with 19 bases spanning the gap.